Below are 26 T cell receptor beta chains sequenced from a single sample in a study of Ad26.COV2.S vaccination and SARS-CoV-2 variants. Sequencing used immunoSEQ multiplex PCR; TCRdb keeps in-frame clones, though not all of them. This table has 440,000 or so clones, 90% appearing once. Documented treatment: 15 to 20 received Ad26.COV2.S at low or high dose, single or two shots; roughly five received placebo; per-sample allocation not given. It was on day 63 after the first vaccine or placebo injection that samples were taken. The starting material was peripheral blood, obtained in a trial of Ad26.COV2.S vaccine versus placebo. The receptors were gathered from a person between 18 and 65 years old who received the Ad26.COV2.S COVID-19 vaccine or a placebo.

The rearrangement links TRBV27 to TRBJ1-5; no firm D call. Germline loops: CDR1 MNHEY, CDR2 SMNVEV (reference sequence). This CDR3 is built from 14 residues. V lost 8 bases to trimming and J lost 2 bases, with 13 bases between them. The CDR3 DNA is TGTGCCAGCGGATTTCTGGGCGGCAATCAGCCCCAGCATTTT. It codes for CASGFLGGNQPQHF.

This clone has a single count. V usage is TRBV28 and J usage is TRBJ1-3; a weak D match, TRBD1 (5 bases). V lost 1 base and J lost 0, with 13 bases in between. The germline V gene has CDR1 MDHEN and CDR2 SYDVKM. This CDR3 has 17 residues. CDR3 DNA: TGTGCCAGCAGTTTATACGGGGGAGTCGGCTCTGGAAACACCATATATTTT. This codes for CASSLYGGVGSGNTIYF.

This chain connects TRBV9 to TRBJ2-1; D unresolved. Per germline, CDR1 SGDLS and CDR2 YYNGEE. This CDR3 contains 15 residues. V gave up 4 bases and J gave up 0 bases, with 11 bases separating them. The CDR3 loop reads CASSPGSTSYNEQFF. CDR3 coding DNA: TGTGCCAGCAGCCCTGGGTCCACCTCCTACAATGAGCAGTTCTTC.

The chain employs TRBV18 and TRBJ1-5; no definite D call. There are 14 residues in the CDR3. Germline assignment: CDR1 KGHSH and CDR2 LQKENI. V lost 5 bases, J lost 5 bases, and 13 bases lay in between. The CDR3 loop is CASSSSLGDQPQHF. As DNA, the CDR3 is TGTGCCAGCTCATCAAGCCTTGGGGATCAGCCCCAGCATTTT. Together with reference TRBV18 and TRBJ1-5, the CDR3 gives the full variable domain: NAGVMQNPRHLVRRRGQEARLRCSPMKGHSHVYWYRQLPEEGLKFMVYLQKENIIDESGMPKERFSAEFPKEGPSILRIQQVVRGDSAAYFCASSSSLGDQPQHFGDGTRLSIL.

The chain links TRBV29-1 to TRBJ2-3, with D possibly matching TRBD2 (5 bases). The CDR3 runs 14 residues. The ends were cut back, 4 bases at V and 3 bases at J, with 14 bases in the middle. CDR1 SQVTM and CDR2 ANQGSEA come from the germline V gene. The CDR3 coding sequence is TGCAGCGTTGTAGTGGGAGTTCTAACAGATACGCAGTATTTT. It encodes CSVVVGVLTDTQYF.

The chain couples TRBV10-3 to TRBJ2-7, with 7 bases identical to TRBD1. The CDR3 sequence is 16 residues long. V gave up 0 bases and J gave up 4 bases; unmatched junction bases: 9. In germline, CDR1 is ENHRY, CDR2 SYGVKD. In DNA form, the CDR3 reads TGTGCCATCAGTGAGTCGGAACTAGGGGGCCCTTACGAGCAGTACTTC. Translating gives CAISESELGGPYEQYF.

V is TRBV6-1 and J is TRBJ1-1, with a possible D match to TRBD1 (5 bases). The V gene's germline CDR1 is MNHNS and CDR2 SASEGT. V lost 3 bases, J lost 5 bases, and 16 bases lay in between. The CDR3 sequence is 15 residues long. The CDR3 region is CASSDRDGLGTEAFF. The DNA of the CDR3 is TGTGCCAGCAGTGATAGGGACGGGCTGGGGACTGAAGCTTTCTTT.

The chain links TRBV27 to TRBJ2-1; 7 nucleotides match TRBD2. The ends lost 6 bases at V and 9 bases at J; junction bases unmatched: 14. In germline, CDR1 is MNHEY, CDR2 SMNVEV (reference sequence). The CDR3 consists of 15 residues. In DNA form, the CDR3 reads TGTGCCAGCAGCATGGGACTATTGGAGGTCCGTGAGCAGTTCTTC. This sequence encodes CASSMGLLEVREQFF.

The chain links TRBV7-2 to TRBJ2-7; the match to TRBD1 covers 7 bases. The CDR3 totals 15 residues. V lost 5 bases and J lost 2; bases outside the gene matches: 9. Germline V lookup: CDR1 SGHTA, CDR2 FQGNSA. The CDR3 DNA follows: TGTGCCAGCAGCCCCCTTTGGGACAGACCCTACGAGCAGTACTTC. This translates into CASSPLWDRPYEQYF.

V gene TRBV28 combines with J gene TRBJ2-7; TRBD2 aligns across 9 bases. Unmatched junction bases numbered 3, after V lost 8 bases and J lost 1 base. The V gene's germline CDR1 is MDHEN and CDR2 SYDVKM. The CDR3 runs to 13 residues. CDR3 region: CASFLAGSYEQYF. In nucleotides, the CDR3 is TGTGCCAGCTTCCTAGCGGGATCCTACGAGCAGTACTTC.

V usage is TRBV7-8 and J usage is TRBJ2-1; D is perhaps TRBD1 (6 bases). Looked up from germline, CDR1 is SGHVS and CDR2 is FQNEAQ. The CDR3 is 14 amino acids. V shed 0 bases and J shed 6 bases, with 9 bases lying between them. CDR3 protein: CASSLAGRGNEQFF. The CDR3 coding sequence is TGTGCCAGCAGCTTAGCGGGCAGGGGCAATGAGCAGTTCTTC.

This chain links TRBV9 with TRBJ2-3; 9 bases are shared with TRBD2. The CDR3 has 15 residues. The J segment lost 2 bases and the V segment lost 4 bases, leaving 5 bases of the junction unmatched. CDR1 and CDR2 (germline): SGDLS, YYNGEE. CDR3 DNA: TGTGCCAGCAGCTTCTTAGCGGGAGACACAGATACGCAGTATTTT. As protein: CASSFLAGDTDTQYF.

The chain couples TRBV4-1 to TRBJ1-2; 7 bases fit TRBD1. The CDR3 runs 14 residues. With 0 bases clipped from V and 10 bases from J, the junction kept 8 bases outside the gene matches. The germline V gene encodes CDR1 MGHRA and CDR2 YSYEKL. The CDR3 bases are TGCGCCAGCAGCCAAGATCTCTGGACAGGAAACTACACCTTC. It specifies CASSQDLWTGNYTF.

The J gene is TRBJ2-2, the V gene TRBV3-1 (or the pseudogene TRBV3-2); D is undetermined. The CDR3 is 13 residues long. Germline CDR1 reads LGHDT; CDR2 reads YNNKEL (reference sequence). Trimming cost V 6 bases and J 5 bases, with 10 bases left between them. The CDR3, as DNA: TGTGCCAGCAGGGACGTCGGAACCGGGGAGCTGTTTTTT. Translating gives CASRDVGTGELFF.

This clone was observed once. The V call is TRBV21-1, the J call TRBJ1-5; the DNA was not used to check the table's D call, TRBD1. TRBV21-1 is a listed pseudogene. The CDR3 runs to 14 residues. The CDR3 nucleotides read TGTGCCAGCAACCCAGGGGCCCGCAATCAGCCCCAGCATTTT. Its protein is CASNPGARNQPQHF.

J is TRBJ2-5 and V is TRBV4-1, with D possibly being TRBD1 (6 bases). V was shortened by 6 bases and J by 5 bases, with 22 bases between the two germline ends. CDR1 is MGHRA and CDR2 is YSYEKL in the germline V gene. This CDR3 region has 16 residues. The CDR3, as DNA: TGCGCCAGCAGTTACAATCTGGGGGCTGAATGGGAGACCCAGTACTTC. As protein: CASSYNLGAEWETQYF.

The chain uses TRBV6-2 or TRBV6-3 and TRBJ1-1; possible D gene TRBD1, 6 bases. From germline, CDR1 is MNHEY and CDR2 SVGEGT. V gave up 3 bases and J gave up 0 bases, with 14 bases separating them. The CDR3 covers 16 residues. This CDR3 is CASSYVRGSMNTEAFF. CDR3 in DNA: TGTGCCAGCAGTTATGTCAGGGGATCGATGAACACTGAAGCTTTCTTT.

This chain joins TRBV28 and TRBJ2-5; D is tentatively TRBD1 or TRBD2 (6 bases each). CDR3 size: 16 residues. CDR1 is MDHEN, CDR2 SYDVKM, per germline. The V end lost 4 bases, the J end lost 6 bases, and 21 bases lay between the germline ends. The CDR3 coding sequence is TGTGCCAGCAGTTCTCAATCCGGGGGCGAGAGGAAGACCCAGTACTTC. It encodes CASSSQSGGERKTQYF. The complete variable domain, with remaining parts taken from reference TRBV28 and TRBJ2-5, reads DVKVTQSSRYLVKRTGEKVFLECVQDMDHENMFWYRQDPGLGLRLIYFSYDVKMKEKGDIPEGYSVSREKKERFSLILESASTNQTSMYLCASSSQSGGERKTQYFGPGTRLLVL.

Details on this clone: A junction boundary mismatches the germline segment, possibly from a read error. V usage is TRBV7-8 and J usage is TRBJ1-6; TRBD1 aligns across 9 bases. Germline V CDR1 and CDR2: SGHVS, FQNEAQ. There are 15 residues in the CDR3. The CDR3 bases are TGTGCCAGCAGCTTAGCGGGACAGGGTAATCCACCCCTCCACTTT. Translating gives CASSLAGQGNPPLHF.

V usage is TRBV7-2 and J usage is TRBJ2-5; the D gene could be TRBD1 or TRBD2 (6 bases each). Germline CDR1 is SGHTA and CDR2 is FQGNSA. The CDR3 contains 19 residues. V was pared by 1 base and J by 2 bases, with 23 bases between. The chain's CDR3 is CASSLVGGFTRRGQETQYF. As DNA, the CDR3 is TGTGCCAGCAGCTTAGTTGGGGGCTTTACCCGGCGGGGACAAGAGACCCAGTACTTC.

V usage is TRBV3-1 (or the pseudogene TRBV3-2) and J usage is TRBJ2-1; TRBD1 is a possible D gene (6 bases). Trimming removed 1 base from V and 9 bases from J, with 10 bases in between. The CDR3 is 13 amino acids. Germline V gives CDR1 LGHDT, CDR2 YNNKEL (reference sequence). The CDR3 DNA follows: TGTGCCAGCAGCCAAGCTCAGGGGATTGAGCAGTTCTTC. Translating it yields CASSQAQGIEQFF.

This chain connects TRBV7-9 to TRBJ2-5; D not resolved. Germline V gene sequence: CDR1 SEHNR, CDR2 FQNEAQ (reference sequence). V shed 4 bases and J shed 3 bases, with 12 bases lying between them. The CDR3 runs to 14 residues. CDR3 residues: CASSSRAPEETQYF. The CDR3 region has the DNA TGTGCCAGCAGCTCCCGGGCTCCAGAAGAGACCCAGTACTTC. Variable domain in full (rest from reference TRBV7-9 and TRBJ2-5): DTGVSQNPRHKITKRGQNVTFRCDPISEHNRLYWYRQTLGQGPEFLTYFQNEAQLEKSRLLSDRFSAERPKGSFSTLEIQRTEQGDSAMYLCASSSRAPEETQYFGPGTRLLVL.

The V call is TRBV19, the J call TRBJ2-3; D gene uncertain. Deletions cut 5 bases from V and 0 bases from J, with 18 bases between. The CDR3 is made up of 17 amino acids. Germline lookup yields CDR1 LNHDA and CDR2 SQIVND (reference sequence). CDR3 nucleotide sequence: TGTGCCAGTAGTTACGGGCCTCGGGCGGCTAGCACAGATACGCAGTATTTT. This gives the protein CASSYGPRAASTDTQYF.

The V and J genes are TRBV7-9 and TRBJ2-1; no clear D. The CDR3 has 13 amino acids. The V and J ends lost 4 bases and 9 bases respectively, with 13 bases between them. Per germline, CDR1 SEHNR and CDR2 FQNEAQ (reference sequence). CDR3 protein: CASSSSHVTEQFF. The CDR3 DNA sequence: TGTGCCAGCAGCTCCTCCCACGTTACTGAGCAGTTCTTC.

The chain combines TRBV28 with TRBJ1-5; perhaps TRBD1 as D (6 bases). This CDR3 has 16 residues. Trimming cost V 2 bases and J 3 bases, with 14 bases left between them. Germline CDR1 MDHEN, CDR2 SYDVKM. The CDR3 DNA sequence: TGTGCCAGCAGTTTACGGGCAGGGGACATCAATCAGCCCCAGCATTTT. It yields the protein CASSLRAGDINQPQHF.

The chain joins TRBV12-3 or TRBV12-4 to TRBJ2-7; tentative D call: TRBD1 (5 bases). Trimming cost V 2 bases and J 4 bases, with 9 bases left between them. The CDR3 totals 13 residues. CDR3 sequence reads: CASSLTGRYEQYF. DNA of the CDR3: TGTGCCAGCAGTTTAACAGGTCGATACGAGCAGTACTTC.